Following are 9 T cell receptor beta chains from one sample sequenced in a study of blood T cell repertoires in COVID-19. The protocol was immunoSEQ multiplex PCR, while the TCRdb copy is restricted to in-frame clones and leaves out a portion. The sample lists over 200,000 clones; 85% to 90% were seen once. Sequenced material: peripheral blood. Receptor source: a woman in her sixties or seventies with acute or convalescent COVID-19.

The gene calls are TRBV10-3 and TRBJ2-5, with 9 bases that match TRBD1. The germline CDR1 and CDR2 sequences are ENHRY and SYGVKD. The CDR3 has 14 residues. Unmatched junction bases numbered 5, after V lost 6 bases and J lost 3 bases. CDR3 loop: CAISATGGEETQYF. For the CDR3, the DNA is TGTGCCATCAGCGCGACAGGGGGGGAAGAGACCCAGTACTTC.

The rearrangement uses TRBV2 and TRBJ1-6, with D maybe TRBD1 (5 bases). The CDR3 is 15 amino acids. Germline V gene lookup returns CDR1 SNHLY and CDR2 FYNNEI. V dropped 4 bases and J dropped 8 bases, with 15 bases sitting between them. This CDR3 is CASSGGTGQYSPLHF. CDR3 DNA sequence: TGTGCCAGCAGTGGGGGAACAGGCCAATATTCACCCCTCCACTTT.

The gene calls are TRBV6-6 and TRBJ1-2; 8 bases agree with TRBD1. Trimming removed 3 bases from V and 1 base from J; junction bases left unmatched: 7. The CDR3 loop spans 16 amino acids. Germline V lookup: CDR1 MNHNY, CDR2 SVGAGI (reference sequence). CDR3 DNA: TGTGCCAGCAGTTATCAGAACAGGGGGTATAACTATGGCTACACCTTC. Translation: CASSYQNRGYNYGYTF.

The genes are TRBV6-5 and TRBJ2-2; the match to TRBD2 covers 13 bases. Losses at the gene ends were 4 bases for V and 8 bases for J; bases not matched to a gene: 4. CDR3 length equals 15 residues. Per germline, CDR1 MNHEY and CDR2 SVGAGI. CDR3 protein: CASSWTSGSSGELFF. CDR3 nucleotide sequence: TGTGCCAGCAGTTGGACTAGCGGGAGTTCGGGGGAGCTGTTTTTT.

This clone was observed a few times. The J gene is TRBJ1-2, the V gene TRBV19, with 8 positions matching TRBD1. The germline CDR1 and CDR2 sequences are LNHDA and SQIVND (reference sequence). The length of the CDR3 is 19 residues. V shed 6 bases, J shed 0 bases, and the junction held 18 bases outside the gene matches. The CDR3 DNA follows: TGTGCCAGTAGCGTCTTCCTTCAGGGACAGGCCTTAGCTAACTATGGCTACACCTTC. It yields the protein CASSVFLQGQALANYGYTF.

The rearrangement links TRBV5-8 to TRBJ2-1; maybe TRBD2 (6 bases). Germline V CDR1 and CDR2: SGHTS, YDEGEE. Trimming left V 2 bases short and J 9 bases short, with 12 bases between. CDR3 length: 13 residues. Written as DNA, the CDR3 is TGTGCCAGCAGCTTTGGTAGGGGAGGTGAGCAGTTCTTC. Translating it yields CASSFGRGGEQFF.

The chain has TRBV19 and TRBJ1-2; 10 bases are a match to TRBD1. CDR1 and CDR2 from the germline V gene are LNHDA and SQIVND (reference sequence). The CDR3 length is 19 residues. J lost 4 bases, V lost 4 bases, and 18 bases had no gene match. The CDR3 DNA sequence: TGTGCCAGTAGTACATTACTGGGACAGGGGTTCGGCCTCGGCTATGGCTACACCTTC. This sequence encodes CASSTLLGQGFGLGYGYTF.

This clone is a singleton in its sample. V is TRBV5-1 and J is TRBJ1-1; 8 nucleotides agree with TRBD1. The junction had 4 bases not matched to a gene; V was cut back by 0 bases and J by 0 bases. This CDR3 comprises 16 residues. Germline values: CDR1 SGHRS, CDR2 YFSETQ. CDR3 DNA: TGCGCCAGCAGCTTGGGACAGGGGCTCATGAACACTGAAGCTTTCTTT. Its protein is CASSLGQGLMNTEAFF.

The chain combines TRBV3-1 (or the pseudogene TRBV3-2) with TRBJ1-5; D remains unclear. The V gene's germline CDR1 is LGHDT and CDR2 YNNKEL (reference sequence). CDR3 size: 15 residues. Deletions cut 0 bases from V and 4 bases from J, with 10 bases between. CDR3 bases: TGTGCCAGCAGCCAAGATTTGGCAGGTAATCAGCCCCAGCATTTT. This encodes CASSQDLAGNQPQHF.